Listed here are 3 T cell receptor beta chains from one sample, sequenced in a study of PD-1 blockade in classical Hodgkin lymphoma. Generated by immunoSEQ multiplex PCR, the TCRdb table keeps only in-frame clones and is missing some. The sample records 13,000 or so clones, 65% to 85% being singletons. There was relapse after autologous stem cell transplantation in every patient, and there was variation in brentuximab vedotin exposure. By magnetic negative selection, CD4+ T cells were purified from thawed PBMCs. The input for sequencing was CD4+ T cells from blood, taken at baseline. These receptors came from a human donor with classical Hodgkin lymphoma.

The V call is TRBV7-9, the J call TRBJ2-5; D could derive from TRBD1 or TRBD2 (6 bases each). Germline CDR1 is SEHNR and CDR2 is FQNEAQ (reference sequence). CDR3 length: 13 residues. Trimming shortened V by 5 bases and J by 8 bases, and 15 bases separated the two germline ends. CDR3 sequence: CASSPYREATQYF. The CDR3 DNA reads TGTGCCAGCAGCCCATACAGGGAGGCCACCCAGTACTTC.

The chain recombines TRBV7-9 with TRBJ1-4; D is unresolved. Trimming stripped 3 bases from V and 5 bases from J, with 16 bases between. Germline values: CDR1 SEHNR, CDR2 FQNEAQ (reference sequence). This CDR3 is built from 16 residues. CDR3 coding DNA: TGTGCCAGCAGCTTGCAGAAACGGGGAAGAAATGAAAAACTGTTTTTT. Translated, it gives CASSLQKRGRNEKLFF.

The V and J genes are TRBV6-1 and TRBJ2-7, with 13 bases identical to TRBD2. The CDR3 sequence is 18 residues long. Per germline, CDR1 MNHNS and CDR2 SASEGT. J was trimmed by 3 bases and V by 1 base; bases with no gene match: 9. As DNA, the CDR3 is TGTGCCAGCAGTGAAGAAACTAGCGGGGGGGGTTGGAACTACGAGCAGTACTTC. Its protein product is CASSEETSGGGWNYEQYF.